Below, 29 T cell receptor beta chains from the same sample are listed, as sequenced in a study of T cells in Graves' hyperthyroidism and ophthalmopathy. RNA transcripts yielded amplified TCR beta CDR3 regions. First-round RT-PCR of the TCR CDR3 relied on the HTBI primer set. TCRdb itself ran the multiplex PCR reads through MiXCR, one entry per CDR3 protein. The sample holds about 400,000 distinct CDR3 sequences; approximately 16% are singletons and the top ten take under 25%. Specimen: blood. These receptor sequences come from a woman in her fifties or sixties with Graves' ophthalmopathy.

This chain connects TRBV20-1 to TRBJ2-3, with TRBD2 matching 11 bases. This CDR3 comprises 15 residues. J lost 2 bases, V lost 6 bases, and 7 bases had no gene match. Per germline, CDR1 DFQATT and CDR2 SNEGSKA (reference sequence). The CDR3 sequence is CSAALLAGVTDTQYF. The CDR3, as DNA: TGCAGTGCCGCCCTACTAGCGGGAGTCACAGATACGCAGTATTTT.

This clonotype was counted between two and nine times. The J gene is TRBJ2-1, the V gene TRBV6-1, with D possibly matching TRBD2 (6 bases). Deletions cut 5 bases from V and 6 bases from J, with 14 bases between. Germline CDR1 and CDR2: MNHNS and SASEGT. This CDR3 region has 14 residues. The CDR3 nucleotides are TGTGCCAGCAGTATCCTAATGGGGGGCAATGAGCAGTTCTTC. Its translation is CASSILMGGNEQFF.

In its sample, this clonotype was seen many times. V and J are TRBV7-9 and TRBJ2-2, with TRBD2 as a possible D gene (5 bases). The CDR3 extends over 14 amino acids. V lost 5 bases and J lost 2, with 9 bases in between. The germline gives CDR1 SEHNR, CDR2 FQNEAQ (reference sequence). As DNA, the CDR3 is TGTGCCAGCAGCGCAGCGGTTAACACCGGGGAGCTGTTTTTT. This translates into CASSAAVNTGELFF.

In this sample, this clonotype turned up many times. V usage is TRBV30 and J usage is TRBJ2-7; D gene unclear. Per germline, CDR1 GTSNPN and CDR2 SVGIG (reference sequence). This CDR3 is 13 amino acids long. V dropped 3 bases and J dropped 0 bases, with 9 bases sitting between them. CDR3 coding DNA: TGTGCCTGGAGGACCGACCCCTCCTACGAGCAGTACTTC. It encodes CAWRTDPSYEQYF.

This clonotype was recorded a few times. V gene TRBV6-1 combines with J gene TRBJ2-7, with 10 bases lining up with TRBD2. Germline-derived CDR1 and CDR2 are MNHNS and SASEGT. V lost 5 bases, J lost 6 bases, and 10 bases stayed unmatched. The CDR3 spans 15 residues. This CDR3 reads CASSYGLAGEGEQYF. In DNA, the CDR3 is TGTGCCAGCAGTTATGGGCTAGCGGGAGAAGGCGAGCAGTACTTC.

This clonotype has at least ten counts. V usage is TRBV7-9 and J usage is TRBJ1-2; 7 nucleotides line up with TRBD1. CDR1 and CDR2 (germline): SEHNR, FQNEAQ (reference sequence). J was trimmed by 1 base and V by 2 bases; bases with no gene match: 7. This CDR3 spans 16 amino acids. The CDR3 DNA follows: TGTGCCAGCAGCTTAACGTCCGGGACAGATAACTATGGCTACACCTTC. It translates to CASSLTSGTDNYGYTF. The full variable domain, its missing parts supplied by reference TRBV7-9 and TRBJ1-2, is DTGVSQNPRHKITKRGQNVTFRCDPISEHNRLYWYRQTLGQGPEFLTYFQNEAQLEKSRLLSDRFSAERPKGSFSTLEIQRTEQGDSAMYLCASSLTSGTDNYGYTFGSGTRLTVV.

At least ten counts were recorded for this clonotype. CDR3 in amino acids: CASSSDKYEQYF. The CDR3 nucleotides are TGTGCCAGCAGTTCTGACAAGTACGAGCAGTACTTC. This chain connects TRBV6-1 to TRBJ2-7; D not certain. The length of the CDR3 is 12 residues. Germline V gene sequence: CDR1 MNHNS, CDR2 SASEGT. V was shortened by 5 bases and J by 4 bases, with 9 bases between the two germline ends.

This clonotype was recorded many times. J is TRBJ2-1 and V is TRBV29-1; 9 nucleotides line up with TRBD2. The CDR3 extends over 13 amino acids. V shed 2 bases and J 9 bases; nucleotides not matched to a gene: 5. Germline CDR1 SQVTM, CDR2 ANQGSEA. CDR3 sequence (DNA): TGCAGCGTTGAAATTAGCGGGAGCGGTGAGCAGTTCTTC. Translated: CSVEISGSGEQFF.

Concerning this clonotype: Relative to the germline gene, one junction end is altered; a read error may explain this. The CDR3 protein is CASSFGRQGGDTRYF. CDR3 nucleotides: TGTGCCAGCAGCTTTGGGAGACAGGGAGGAGATACGCGGTATTTT. The chain recombines TRBV5-4 with TRBJ2-3, with a weak D call TRBD1 (7 bases). Germline V gives CDR1 SGHNT, CDR2 YYREEE (reference sequence). The length of the CDR3 is 15 residues.

The V call is TRBV28, the J call TRBJ2-5; a weak D match, TRBD2 (6 bases). Looked up from germline, CDR1 is MDHEN and CDR2 is SYDVKM. Trimming removed 6 bases from V and 4 bases from J, with 18 bases in between. This CDR3 region has 15 residues. The CDR3 nucleotides read TGTGCCAGCAGCATCCTCGCGGGGTTAGCAGAGACCCAGTACTTC. Protein: CASSILAGLAETQYF.

This clonotype occurred many times. V and J are TRBV11-2 and TRBJ1-2, with 9 bases matching TRBD1. This CDR3 spans 15 amino acids. CDR1 SGHAT and CDR2 FQNNGV come from the germline V gene. With V trimmed by 4 bases and J by 6 bases, 9 bases remained unmatched. CDR3 DNA: TGTGCCAGCAGCTCCTACAGGGGGCTCGTAGATGGCTACACCTTC. It codes for CASSSYRGLVDGYTF.

The chain employs TRBV7-9 and TRBJ2-1; TRBD2 agrees at 15 bases. The CDR3 runs to 18 residues. Germline loops: CDR1 SEHNR, CDR2 FQNEAQ (reference sequence). The V and J ends lost 5 bases and 7 bases, in that order; junction bases with no gene match: 12. This CDR3 is CASSTGLAGGFTGNEQFF. DNA of the CDR3: TGTGCCAGCAGCACCGGACTAGCGGGAGGGTTCACTGGGAATGAGCAGTTCTTC.

The table lists this clonotype with many counts. The CDR3 DNA reads as TGTGCCAGCAGCTTAACCCTGGCCTATGGCTACACCTTC. Residues: CASSLTLAYGYTF. The chain recombines TRBV7-2 with TRBJ1-2; D is unclear. The CDR3 sequence is 13 residues long. Per germline, CDR1 SGHTA and CDR2 FQGNSA. V dropped 2 bases and J dropped 4 bases, with 8 bases sitting between them.

With regard to this clonotype: A read error may be the cause here, since a much bigger clone is one base away. The CDR3 here is CASSLIVLDEQFF. CDR3 coding DNA: TGTGCCAGCAGCTTAATAGTCCTGGATGAGCAGTTCTTC. V and J are TRBV11-2 and TRBJ2-1; D is unresolved. The V and J ends lost 2 bases and 8 bases respectively, with 10 bases between them. Germline loops: CDR1 SGHAT, CDR2 FQNNGV. The CDR3 length is 13 residues.

This rearrangement joins TRBV4-2 to TRBJ2-3; tentatively, D is TRBD2 (6 bases). The germline V gene has CDR1 LGHNA and CDR2 YNFKEQ. V was clipped by 4 bases and J by 4 bases, with 15 bases between them. The CDR3 covers 15 residues. DNA for the CDR3: TGTGCCAGCAGCCCCCCCTCGGGAGTGCCAGATACGCAGTATTTT. Protein product: CASSPPSGVPDTQYF.

At least ten counts were recorded for this clonotype. CDR3: CASSLWGGTEAFF. In DNA form, the CDR3 reads TGTGCCAGCAGCCTTTGGGGCGGGACTGAAGCTTTCTTT. The V and J genes are TRBV12-3 or TRBV12-4 and TRBJ1-1, with D possibly being TRBD1 (5 bases). V lost 6 bases to trimming and J lost 5 bases, with 13 bases between them. The CDR3 contains 13 residues.

This clonotype was counted ten times or more. This sequence joins TRBV6-2 or TRBV6-3 and TRBJ2-1, with 9 bases that match TRBD2. The CDR3 has 14 residues. Per germline, CDR1 MNHEY and CDR2 SVGEGT. V lost 8 bases, J lost 8 bases, and 10 bases stayed unmatched. CDR3 DNA sequence: TGTGCCAGCGGAGGCGGGAGGGTACTTTATGAGCAGTTCTTC. Translating it yields CASGGGRVLYEQFF.

This clonotype was seen repeatedly, ten times or more. Here the CDR3 reads CSAESGRGADTQYF. In DNA form, the CDR3 reads TGCAGTGCTGAGAGCGGGAGAGGGGCAGATACGCAGTATTTT. The chain recombines TRBV20-1 with TRBJ2-3; TRBD2 matches 8 bases. CDR3 size: 14 residues. The germline CDR1 and CDR2 sequences are DFQATT and SNEGSKA (reference sequence). The V gene end was trimmed by 5 bases and the J gene end by 4 bases; junction bases not matched to a gene: 8.

The V and J genes are TRBV6-1 and TRBJ1-5, with D perhaps TRBD1 (6 bases). Trimming removed 3 bases at V and 7 bases at J, with 10 bases between. The CDR3 has 13 residues. Germline CDR1 MNHNS, CDR2 SASEGT. The CDR3 DNA sequence: TGTGCCAGCAGTGACTACAGGGCCCAGCCCCAGCATTTT. Amino acids: CASSDYRAQPQHF.

This clonotype was counted ten times or more. The V and J genes are TRBV5-1 and TRBJ1-5, with D tentatively TRBD1 (5 bases). The CDR3 runs to 13 residues. V was clipped by 2 bases and J by 5 bases, with 8 bases between them. Germline V gives CDR1 SGHRS, CDR2 YFSETQ. In DNA form, the CDR3 reads TGCGCCAGCAGCTTCCGGGGCGATCAGCCCCAGCATTTT. It yields the protein CASSFRGDQPQHF.

This clonotype was recorded at least ten times. The gene calls are TRBV3-1 and TRBJ2-2; D is unclear. The CDR3 is 15 residues long. The V and J ends lost 1 base and 0 bases respectively, with 6 bases between them. The germline V gene encodes CDR1 LGHDT and CDR2 YNNKEL (reference sequence). As DNA, the CDR3 is TGTGCCAGCAGCCAAGCCACAGCGAACACCGGGGAGCTGTTTTTT. Its translation is CASSQATANTGELFF.

This clonotype was counted a few times. This chain joins TRBV3-1 and TRBJ1-6; possibly TRBD1 for D (6 bases). The CDR3 sequence is 16 residues long. CDR1 is LGHDT and CDR2 is YNNKEL in the germline V gene (reference sequence). Trimming stripped 1 base from V and 9 bases from J, with 16 bases between. The CDR3: CASSQGGAGASSPLHF. The CDR3 coding sequence is TGTGCCAGCAGCCAAGGAGGGGCAGGGGCGAGTTCACCCCTCCACTTT.

This chain uses TRBV25-1 with TRBJ1-2, with 9 bases lining up with TRBD1. From germline, CDR1 is MGHDK and CDR2 SYGVNS. CDR3 length: 14 residues. J was trimmed by 5 bases and V by 6 bases; bases with no gene match: 7. This chain's CDR3 is CASRAPGTGYGYTF. As DNA, the CDR3 is TGTGCCAGCAGGGCGCCGGGGACAGGGTATGGCTACACCTTC.

The rearrangement joins TRBV29-1 to TRBJ2-5; D is unclear. The length of the CDR3 is 13 residues. Looked up from germline, CDR1 is SQVTM and CDR2 is ANQGSEA. Trimming took off 3 bases at V and 0 bases at J, with 8 bases between the two ends. CDR3 nucleotides: TGCAGCGTTGATTCCGTCAACCAAGAGACCCAGTACTTC. Translating gives CSVDSVNQETQYF.

The chain uses TRBV20-1 and TRBJ2-3; 9 bases map to TRBD2. Germline lookup yields CDR1 DFQATT and CDR2 SNEGSKA (reference sequence). Trimming cost V 6 bases and J 5 bases; bases outside gene matches: 9. This CDR3 contains 14 residues. The CDR3 DNA sequence: TGCAGTGCCCGCCCAAGCGGGAGGAGAGATACGCAGTATTTT. Protein sequence: CSARPSGRRDTQYF.

The gene calls are TRBV27 and TRBJ2-3; tentatively, D is TRBD2 (5 bases). Germline V gene sequence: CDR1 MNHEY, CDR2 SMNVEV (reference sequence). This CDR3 has 16 residues. Trimming took 5 bases from V and 0 from J, leaving 15 bases between them. In DNA form, the CDR3 reads TGTGCCAGCAGTCCCCATTGGCAGCGGAGCACAGATACGCAGTATTTT. It yields the protein CASSPHWQRSTDTQYF.

Only a few counts were recorded for this clonotype. The chain employs TRBV20-1 and TRBJ2-6; possibly TRBD2 for D (6 bases). Trimming removed 3 bases at V and 2 bases at J, with 14 bases between. The germline V gene has CDR1 DFQATT and CDR2 SNEGSKA (reference sequence). This CDR3 has 16 amino acids. CDR3 loop: CSARGPGGAGANVLTF. In DNA form, the CDR3 reads TGCAGTGCTAGGGGTCCCGGGGGAGCTGGGGCCAACGTCCTGACTTTC.

This clonotype was picked up many times. This chain connects TRBV6-2 or TRBV6-3 to TRBJ2-2; 7 positions match TRBD2. V was clipped by 0 bases and J by 3 bases; unmatched bases: 10. Germline V lookup: CDR1 MNHEY, CDR2 SVGEGT. The CDR3 runs to 18 residues. CDR3 in amino acids: CASSYSKAGVRDTGELFF. The CDR3 bases are TGTGCCAGCAGTTACTCTAAGGCGGGGGTTAGGGACACCGGGGAGCTGTTTTTT.

This clonotype occurred many times. The V call is TRBV20-1, the J call TRBJ2-3; no firm D call. The CDR3 is 14 residues long. Germline V gene data show CDR1 as DFQATT and CDR2 as SNEGSKA (reference sequence). Trimming shortened V by 6 bases and J by 2 bases, and 15 bases separated the two germline ends. The CDR3 DNA reads as TGCAGTGCAGAGAACCACCTCCTCACAGATACGCAGTATTTT. It yields the protein CSAENHLLTDTQYF.